One and the same sample provided the 27 T cell receptor beta chains below, sequenced in a study of CD8 T cells in ankylosing spondylitis. TCRdb fed the 5' RACE reads into MiXCR, producing one record per CDR3 protein. The table includes some 180,000 distinct CDR3 sequences, 15% to 20% detected once. The sample consisted of blood, either unsorted or a sorted T cell fraction (not recorded which). The receptors were sampled from a male donor aged 10 to 30 with ankylosing spondylitis or in good health (not recorded which).

Ten or more counts support this clonotype. This chain uses TRBV7-9 with TRBJ1-1; 9 bases are shared with TRBD1. The CDR3 is 15 amino acids. CDR1 is SEHNR, CDR2 FQNEAQ, per germline (reference sequence). The V and J ends lost 5 bases and 7 bases, in that order; junction bases with no gene match: 11. The chain's CDR3 is CASSRPGQGLGEAFF. DNA for the CDR3: TGTGCCAGCAGCCGTCCTGGACAGGGGCTTGGTGAAGCTTTCTTT.

This clonotype was seen a few times. J is TRBJ2-1 and V is TRBV25-1, with D unresolved. Deletions cut 4 bases from V and 9 bases from J, with 16 bases between. Germline V gene data show CDR1 as MGHDK and CDR2 as SYGVNS. The CDR3 totals 14 residues. In DNA, the CDR3 is TGTGCCAGCAGTGCACGGCAGGACGTCGGTGAGCAGTTCTTC. Protein sequence: CASSARQDVGEQFF.

The genes are TRBV20-1 and TRBJ2-1; 10 bases line up with TRBD2. Trimming took 0 bases from V and 7 from J; bases not matched to a gene: 6. Germline V CDR1 and CDR2: DFQATT, SNEGSKA (reference sequence). The CDR3 sequence is 15 residues long. The CDR3 coding sequence is TGCAGTGCTAGAGAAGCGGGACTAGCGAGGAATGAGCAGTTCTTC. It is translated as CSAREAGLARNEQFF.

This clonotype was counted many times. In DNA form, the CDR3 reads TGTGCCAGCAGCTCCCACCTAGCGGGAGTAAATGGGGCCAACGTCCTGACTTTC. Protein product: CASSSHLAGVNGANVLTF. The chain employs TRBV12-3 or TRBV12-4 and TRBJ2-6; 10 bases match TRBD2. V was pared by 6 bases and J by 3 bases, with 11 bases of the junction left unmatched. The CDR3 spans 18 residues.

This clonotype was found many times. The V gene is TRBV12-5, the J gene TRBJ2-2; 9 bases match TRBD2. After removal of 0 bases from V and 6 bases from J, the junction contained 8 bases not matched to a gene. The germline CDR1 and CDR2 sequences are LGHNT and FRNRAP. The CDR3 is 17 amino acids. The CDR3 loop reads CASGLVLGREGPGELFF. CDR3 in DNA: TGTGCTAGTGGTTTGGTACTGGGGCGGGAGGGTCCCGGGGAGCTGTTTTTT.

The chain is built from TRBV12-3 or TRBV12-4 and TRBJ1-5, with D possibly being TRBD1 (5 bases). Trimming took off 7 bases at V and 2 bases at J, with 12 bases between the two ends. The CDR3 runs 14 residues. Here the CDR3 DNA reads TGTGCCAGCATGGGCCAAGGGGGCAATCAGCCCCAGCATTTT. This codes for CASMGQGGNQPQHF.

This clonotype was seen at least ten times. The chain combines TRBV18 with TRBJ2-5, with no clear D. The CDR3 runs 12 residues. The V gene's germline CDR1 is KGHSH and CDR2 LQKENI. V was cut by 6 bases and J by 5 bases, with 10 bases left in between. The CDR3 nucleotides read TGTGCCAGCTCCCCTCTGGGGGAGACCCAGTACTTC. Protein: CASSPLGETQYF.

This clonotype was recorded many times. The gene calls are TRBV9 and TRBJ2-5; tentatively, D is TRBD2 (5 bases). Germline V gene lookup returns CDR1 SGDLS and CDR2 YYNGEE. V was cut by 3 bases and J by 1 base, with 13 bases left in between. This CDR3 spans 15 amino acids. The CDR3 DNA follows: TGTGCCAGCAGCGAGGGAAGCGGAATCCAAGAGACCCAGTACTTC. Its translation is CASSEGSGIQETQYF. The entire variable domain, with the rest obtained from reference TRBV9 and TRBJ2-5, is as follows: DSGVTQTPKHLITATGQRVTLRCSPRSGDLSVYWYQQSLDQGLQFLIQYYNGEERAKGNILERFSAQQFPDLHSELNLSSLELGDSALYFCASSEGSGIQETQYFGPGTRLLVL.

Many counts were recorded for this clonotype. This rearrangement joins TRBV28 to TRBJ1-1, with D hard to call. Trimming took off 3 bases at V and 8 bases at J, with 7 bases between the two ends. Germline V gene lookup returns CDR1 MDHEN and CDR2 SYDVKM. The CDR3 covers 11 residues. The chain's CDR3 is CASSLGWEAFF. The CDR3 region has the DNA TGTGCCAGCAGTTTGGGGTGGGAAGCTTTCTTT. Supplemented by reference TRBV28 and TRBJ1-1, the full variable domain reads DVKVTQSSRYLVKRTGEKVFLECVQDMDHENMFWYRQDPGLGLRLIYFSYDVKMKEKGDIPEGYSVSREKKERFSLILESASTNQTSMYLCASSLGWEAFFGQGTRLTVV.

Many counts were recorded for this clonotype. The rearrangement uses TRBV20-1 and TRBJ2-1; D unclear. V lost 2 bases to trimming and J lost 0 bases, with 8 bases between them. The CDR3 length is 14 residues. CDR1 and CDR2 (germline): DFQATT, SNEGSKA (reference sequence). As DNA, the CDR3 is TGCAGTGCTAGATCCCATTCCTCCTACAATGAGCAGTTCTTC. Translation: CSARSHSSYNEQFF.

This chain connects TRBV29-1 to TRBJ1-5; D call uncertain. The length of the CDR3 is 12 residues. The germline CDR1 and CDR2 sequences are SQVTM and ANQGSEA. Deletions cut 7 bases from V and 2 bases from J, with 9 bases between. The CDR3 DNA is TGCAGCGCCGCCGAAGGCAATCAGCCCCAGCATTTT. It codes for CSAAEGNQPQHF.

Many counts were recorded for this clonotype. This chain uses TRBV29-1 with TRBJ2-7, with TRBD2 matching 8 bases. The CDR3 runs 13 residues. J was trimmed by 5 bases and V by 6 bases; bases with no gene match: 9. Germline V gene sequence: CDR1 SQVTM, CDR2 ANQGSEA. The CDR3 sequence is CSVGLRLANEQYF. CDR3 DNA sequence: TGCAGCGTGGGACTACGACTAGCGAACGAGCAGTACTTC.

The sample holds many counts of this clonotype. The V call is TRBV9, the J call TRBJ1-2, with 9 bases that match TRBD1. J gave up 4 bases and V 4 bases, and 11 bases lay outside the gene matches. CDR1 and CDR2 from the germline V gene are SGDLS and YYNGEE. CDR3 length equals 16 residues. As DNA, the CDR3 is TGTGCCAGCAGCAACTCCGGGACAGGGACCCCCTATGGCTACACCTTC. Its translation: CASSNSGTGTPYGYTF.

This clonotype was seen many times. The V gene is TRBV28, the J gene TRBJ2-7; D is unclear. CDR3 size: 16 residues. Germline V CDR1 and CDR2: MDHEN, SYDVKM. V was trimmed by 5 bases and J by 4 bases, leaving 21 bases between them. The DNA for the CDR3 is TGTGCCAGCAGTAGCAATCGGGTCAATAGGCCTTACGAGCAGTACTTC. It specifies CASSSNRVNRPYEQYF.

V gene TRBV11-3 combines with J gene TRBJ1-1; no clear D. The CDR3 runs 12 residues. V lost 4 bases, J lost 1 base, and 4 bases lay in between. Germline V gene data show CDR1 as SGHNT and CDR2 as YENEEA. This chain's CDR3 is CASSWANTEAFF. The CDR3 DNA is TGTGCCAGCAGCTGGGCGAACACTGAAGCTTTCTTT.

This clonotype has a count of ten or more. The germline gene is not matched at one end of the junction; a read error may be the cause. The rearrangement uses TRBV7-9 and TRBJ2-1; 11 positions match TRBD2. CDR3 length equals 16 residues. Germline-derived CDR1 and CDR2 are SEHNR and FQNEAQ (reference sequence). The CDR3 DNA sequence: TGTGCCAGCAGCCCCCGGTTGGGACTAGCGGTTCGGGCAACGGTCTTC. Translated, it gives CASSPRLGLAVRATVF.

This clonotype was counted at least ten times. The V and J genes are TRBV27 and TRBJ2-7, with a possible D match to TRBD2 (6 bases). V lost 3 bases and J 1 base, leaving 13 bases between the germline ends. The CDR3 covers 15 residues. Germline loops: CDR1 MNHEY, CDR2 SMNVEV (reference sequence). Here the CDR3 DNA reads TGTGCCAGCAGTTTGGCCGGGAGTTCATCCTACGAGCAGTACGTC. Its translation is CASSLAGSSSYEQYV.

This clonotype was counted ten times or more. The CDR3 coding sequence is TGCAGTGCTAGAGATCGTATGTCTAGCGGGAGTGGTGCAGATACGCAGTATTTT. It specifies CSARDRMSSGSGADTQYF. The rearrangement links TRBV20-1 to TRBJ2-3, with TRBD2 identical over 10 bases. Germline CDR1 and CDR2: DFQATT and SNEGSKA (reference sequence). The CDR3 runs to 18 residues. After removal of 0 bases from V and 4 bases from J, the junction contained 13 bases not matched to a gene.

The chain joins TRBV29-1 to TRBJ2-1; the D gene is possibly TRBD2 (5 bases). V gave up 0 bases and J gave up 13 bases, with 10 bases separating them. This CDR3 region has 11 residues. CDR1 and CDR2 from the germline V gene are SQVTM and ANQGSEA. This CDR3 is CSVEEVGDQFF. CDR3 coding DNA: TGCAGCGTTGAAGAGGTGGGAGATCAGTTCTTC.

This clonotype was seen ten or more times. This chain connects TRBV11-2 to TRBJ2-1; perhaps TRBD2 as D (6 bases). V lost 3 bases, J lost 12 bases, and 18 bases lay in between. From germline, CDR1 is SGHAT and CDR2 FQNNGV. CDR3 length: 14 amino acids. CDR3 DNA: TGTGCCAGCAGCTTCTCACTAAAACGGGACTCGCAGTTCTTC. Its protein product is CASSFSLKRDSQFF.

This clonotype has only one observation. CDR3 bases: TGTGCCAGCAGCCCGGGACCCTACACCGGGGAGCTGTTTTTT. It is translated as CASSPGPYTGELFF. The chain recombines TRBV6-2 or TRBV6-3 with TRBJ2-2; either TRBD1 or TRBD2 may fit D (5 bases each). Germline V gene sequence: CDR1 MNHEY, CDR2 SVGEGT. V was trimmed by 6 bases and J by 3 bases, leaving 11 bases between them. CDR3 length: 14 amino acids.

DNA for the CDR3: TGTGCTAGTGGCCGACAGGAGAACTATGGCTACACCTTC. Its protein is CASGRQENYGYTF. The V call is TRBV12-5, the J call TRBJ1-2; a weak D match, TRBD1 (6 bases). The V gene lost 6 bases and the J gene lost 2 bases, with 10 bases spanning the gap. In germline, CDR1 is LGHNT, CDR2 FRNRAP. The CDR3 loop spans 13 amino acids.

This clonotype was counted a single time. The chain combines TRBV7-6 with TRBJ2-1, with 9 bases fitting TRBD1. Germline trimming cut 3 bases from V and 8 bases from J; bases unmatched to any gene: 2. The CDR3 runs 13 residues. Germline values: CDR1 SGHVS, CDR2 FNYEAQ. The CDR3 region is CASSLDRGDEQFF. In DNA, the CDR3 is TGTGCCAGCAGCTTGGACAGGGGCGATGAGCAGTTCTTC.

Many counts were recorded for this clonotype. The chain couples TRBV5-1 to TRBJ1-1; 7 bases fit TRBD1. CDR3 length: 18 residues. V lost 0 bases and J lost 1; bases outside the gene matches: 12. Germline V CDR1 and CDR2: SGHRS, YFSETQ. The CDR3 DNA sequence: TGCGCCAGCAGCTTGGATGCCCACTACAGGGGACCGAACACTGAAGCTTTCTTT. Protein sequence: CASSLDAHYRGPNTEAFF.

This clonotype showed up many times. CDR3 bases: TGCAGCGTTGATAAGGGGGCGGATGAGCAGTTCTTC. This translates into CSVDKGADEQFF. The V and J genes are TRBV29-1 and TRBJ2-1, with 7 nucleotides matching TRBD1. The CDR3 totals 12 residues. From germline, CDR1 is SQVTM and CDR2 ANQGSEA. V trimming: 3 bases; J trimming: 8 bases; junction bases outside the gene matches: 4.

This clonotype was seen once. The CDR3 coding sequence is TGTGCCAGCAGCTCGACAGGGGCGATGGGTGAAAAACTGTTTTTT. Residues: CASSSTGAMGEKLFF. V usage is TRBV6-4 and J usage is TRBJ1-4; TRBD1 agrees at 8 bases. Germline lookup yields CDR1 MRHNA and CDR2 SNTAGT. Trimming at V came to 6 bases and at J to 7 bases, leaving 10 bases not matched to a gene. This CDR3 contains 15 residues.

The table lists this clonotype with many counts. This chain uses TRBV4-3 with TRBJ2-3; D not certain. Trimming took off 0 bases at V and 5 bases at J, with 9 bases between the two ends. This CDR3 comprises 14 residues. CDR1 is LGHNA, CDR2 YSLEER, per germline. CDR3 bases: TGCGCCAGCAGCCAAGATCTGGCGATAGATACGCAGTATTTT. It codes for CASSQDLAIDTQYF.